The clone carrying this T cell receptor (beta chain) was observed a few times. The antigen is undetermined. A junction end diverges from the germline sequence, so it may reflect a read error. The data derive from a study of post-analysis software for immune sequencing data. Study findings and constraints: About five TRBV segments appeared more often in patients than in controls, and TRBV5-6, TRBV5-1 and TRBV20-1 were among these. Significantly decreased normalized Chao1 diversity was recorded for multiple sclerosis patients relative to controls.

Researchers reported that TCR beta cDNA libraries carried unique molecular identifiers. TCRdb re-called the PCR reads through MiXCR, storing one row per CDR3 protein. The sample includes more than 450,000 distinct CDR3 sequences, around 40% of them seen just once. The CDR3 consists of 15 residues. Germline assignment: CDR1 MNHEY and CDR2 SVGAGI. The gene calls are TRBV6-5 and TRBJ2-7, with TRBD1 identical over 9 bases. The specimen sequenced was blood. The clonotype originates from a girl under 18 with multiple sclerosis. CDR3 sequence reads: CASSSADRGFYEQYF. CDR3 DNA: TGCGCCAGCAGTTCCGCGGACAGGGGATTCTACGAGCAGTACTTC.